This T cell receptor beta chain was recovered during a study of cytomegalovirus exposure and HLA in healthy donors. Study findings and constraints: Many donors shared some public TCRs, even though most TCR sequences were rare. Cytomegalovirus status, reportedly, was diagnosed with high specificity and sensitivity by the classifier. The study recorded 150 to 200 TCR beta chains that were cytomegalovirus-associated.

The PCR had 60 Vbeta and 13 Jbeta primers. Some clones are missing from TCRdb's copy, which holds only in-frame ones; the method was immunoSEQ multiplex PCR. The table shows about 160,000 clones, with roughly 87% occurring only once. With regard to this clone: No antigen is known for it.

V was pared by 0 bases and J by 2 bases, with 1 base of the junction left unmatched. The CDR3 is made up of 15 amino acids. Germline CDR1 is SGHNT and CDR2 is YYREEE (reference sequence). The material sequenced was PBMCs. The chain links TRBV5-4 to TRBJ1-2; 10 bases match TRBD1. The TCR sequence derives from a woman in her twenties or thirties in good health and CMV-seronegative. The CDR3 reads CASSLGGQGNYGYTF. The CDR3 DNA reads TGTGCCAGCAGCTTGGGGGGACAGGGGAACTATGGCTACACCTTC.